The TCR beta chain described here comes from a study of vaccination and CD4 T cells after COVID-19. Study-level information: Median draw time for post-COVID samples was more than 80 days post-diagnosis (range 35 to 161).

An Oncomine TCR Beta short-read assay was used to sequence the DNA from cultured CD4+ T cells. Using its own MiXCR run on the PCR reads, TCRdb lists one record per CDR3 protein. The repertoire has 28,000 or so distinct CDR3 sequences, about 40% of them found once; the top ten carry about a tenth. Treatment in this sample: roughly 10-day PBMC culture with coronavirus spike peptide pools or control peptides (ViraFEST assay). Per germline, CDR1 MDHEN and CDR2 SYDVKM. Trimming at V came to 5 bases and at J to 8 bases, leaving 11 bases not matched to a gene. The length of the CDR3 is 14 residues. Concerning this clonotype: Its antigen remains unknown.

V is TRBV28 and J is TRBJ1-2, with TRBD1 matching 7 bases. Sequenced: CD4+ T cells from blood, cultured in vitro. This TCR was recovered from a human donor who had recovered from COVID-19. In DNA, the CDR3 is TGTGCCAGCAGTCCCCACCCACACAGGGGAGGCTACACCTTC. This sequence encodes CASSPHPHRGGYTF.